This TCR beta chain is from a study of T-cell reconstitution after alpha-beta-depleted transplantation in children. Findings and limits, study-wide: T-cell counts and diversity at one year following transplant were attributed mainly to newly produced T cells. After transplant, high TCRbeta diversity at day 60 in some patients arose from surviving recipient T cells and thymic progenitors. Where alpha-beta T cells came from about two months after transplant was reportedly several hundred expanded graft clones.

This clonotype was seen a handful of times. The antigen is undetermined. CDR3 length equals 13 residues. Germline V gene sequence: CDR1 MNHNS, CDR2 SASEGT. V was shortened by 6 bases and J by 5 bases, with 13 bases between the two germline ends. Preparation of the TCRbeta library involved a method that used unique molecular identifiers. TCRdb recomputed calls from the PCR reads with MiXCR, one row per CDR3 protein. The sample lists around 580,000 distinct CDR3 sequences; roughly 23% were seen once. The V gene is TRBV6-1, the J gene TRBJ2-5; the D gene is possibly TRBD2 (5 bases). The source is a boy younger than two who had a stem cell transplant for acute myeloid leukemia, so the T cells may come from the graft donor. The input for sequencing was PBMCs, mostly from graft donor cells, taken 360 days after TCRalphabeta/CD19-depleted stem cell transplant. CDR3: CASSEGVRETQYF. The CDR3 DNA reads TGTGCCAGCAGCGAGGGTGTCCGGGAGACCCAGTACTTC.